This T cell receptor beta chain emerged from a study of blood T cell repertoires in COVID-19. Study in general: Specimens from acute and convalescent COVID-19 originated in the United States, Italy and Spain.

Source study methods: Researchers report that nucleated cell counts were estimated from reference gene primer amplification. Profiled with immunoSEQ multiplex PCR; TCRdb holds only in-frame clones, not every one. The V and J calls and clone size are taken from that table; D and trimming were inferred from the DNA. The sample contains a few hundred thousand clones, about four fifths of which appear only once. Trimming stripped 5 bases from V and 3 bases from J, with 13 bases between. CDR1 and CDR2 from the germline V gene are LNHDA and SQIVND (reference sequence). CDR3 size: 14 residues. Sequences were obtained from peripheral blood. The chain is built from TRBV19 and TRBJ1-2; D is perhaps TRBD1 (5 bases). This TCR was sampled from a man aged 50 to 60 with active or convalescent COVID-19. CDR3 residues: CASSPGGGDYGYTF. CDR3 nucleotide sequence: TGTGCCAGTAGTCCAGGCGGAGGGGACTATGGCTACACCTTC.